The T cell receptor (beta chain) described here comes from a study of T cell responses to AZD1222 COVID-19 vaccine. Generated by immunoSEQ multiplex PCR, the TCRdb table keeps only in-frame clones and is missing some. The data show approximately 100,000 clones, roughly 91% seen once. V trimming: 8 bases; J trimming: 2 bases; junction bases outside the gene matches: 12. This CDR3 comprises 15 residues. Germline V CDR1 and CDR2: SNHLY, FYNNEI. The V call is TRBV2, the J call TRBJ2-7; TRBD1 agrees at 7 bases. The receptor comes from an adult in good health. Sequencing was performed on peripheral blood, taken on day 0 of AZD1222 vaccination. CDR3 sequence reads: CASLGLGQIPYEQYF. CDR3 bases: TGTGCCAGCCTTGGGTTGGGACAGATTCCCTACGAGCAGTACTTC.